A selection of T cell receptor beta chains follows, all from one sample in a study of beta chain features in type 1 diabetes. Produced via immunoSEQ multiplex PCR; TCRdb's table is partial and in-frame only. This sample has approximately 140,000 clones; 9.7% occur once, and the top ten carry nearly 0.65%. Sequenced: central memory CD4+ T cells from blood. The receptors shown here come from a woman aged 40 to 50 in good health. CDR3s include the opening cysteine and the closing phenylalanine or tryptophan. Each record gives: CDR3 length, D gene, J gene, clone size, V gene, CDR3 DNA, CDR3 protein. A D gene is named only where the DNA matches it firmly. Size is stated for part of the rows, as once, few or many counts, or as a class when the clone is expanded.

CDR3 length: 16
D gene: .
J gene: TRBJ1-4
clone size: .
V gene: TRBV18
CDR3 DNA: TGTGCCAGCTCACCTCCCTCCGAGGGGGAGGGTGAAAAACTGTTTTTT
CDR3 protein: CASSPPSEGEGEKLFF

CDR3 length: 16
D gene: TRBD1
J gene: TRBJ1-1
clone size: few
V gene: TRBV19
CDR3 DNA: TGTGCCAGTACGCTTTTCGGACAGGGGGGAGGCACTGAAGCTTTCTTT
CDR3 protein: CASTLFGQGGGTEAFF

CDR3 length: 13
D gene: TRBD2
J gene: TRBJ2-7
clone size: .
V gene: TRBV27
CDR3 DNA: TGTGCCAGCAGTCGCAGGGAGGGTTACGAGCAGTACTTC
CDR3 protein: CASSRREGYEQYF

CDR3 length: 16
D gene: .
J gene: TRBJ2-3
clone size: .
V gene: TRBV14
CDR3 DNA: TGTGCCAGCAGCCAAGTCGCGACAGTAGCTGGAGATACGCAGTATTTT
CDR3 protein: CASSQVATVAGDTQYF

CDR3 length: 15
D gene: TRBD2
J gene: TRBJ2-5
clone size: .
V gene: TRBV6-6
CDR3 DNA: TGTGCCAGCAGTCCCCGCGGGGGATGGAGGGAGACCCAGTACTTC
CDR3 protein: CASSPRGGWRETQYF

CDR3 length: 16
D gene: TRBD1
J gene: TRBJ2-3
clone size: .
V gene: TRBV6-6
CDR3 DNA: TGTGCCAGCAGTACAACAGGGGGCTCTGGCACAGATACGCAGTATTTT
CDR3 protein: CASSTTGGSGTDTQYF

CDR3 length: 14
D gene: TRBD1
J gene: TRBJ1-1
clone size: many
V gene: TRBV11-2
CDR3 DNA: TGTGCCAGCAGCCTCGGACAGGGAAACACTGAAGCTTTCTTT
CDR3 protein: CASSLGQGNTEAFF

CDR3 length: 12
D gene: .
J gene: TRBJ1-1
clone size: many
V gene: TRBV29-1
CDR3 DNA: TGCAGCGTTAAAGACTTGAACACTGAAGCTTTCTTT
CDR3 protein: CSVKDLNTEAFF

CDR3 length: 14
D gene: TRBD1
J gene: TRBJ2-1
clone size: few
V gene: TRBV19
CDR3 DNA: TGTGCCAGTAGACTGACAGGGGAAGCGAATGAGCAGTTCTTC
CDR3 protein: CASRLTGEANEQFF

CDR3 length: 15
D gene: TRBD2
J gene: TRBJ2-7
clone size: few
V gene: TRBV18
CDR3 DNA: TGTGCCAGCTCACGGGGCGGGGGTAACTCCTACGAGCAGTACTTC
CDR3 protein: CASSRGGGNSYEQYF

CDR3 length: 12
D gene: .
J gene: TRBJ2-1
clone size: .
V gene: TRBV18
CDR3 DNA: TGTGCCAGCTCACCAAAGAGGAATGAGCAGTTCTTC
CDR3 protein: CASSPKRNEQFF

CDR3 length: 13
D gene: .
J gene: TRBJ2-5
clone size: .
V gene: TRBV7-7
CDR3 DNA: TGTGCCAGCAGTCTCACTACCCAAGAGACCCAGTACTTC
CDR3 protein: CASSLTTQETQYF

CDR3 length: 17
D gene: .
J gene: TRBJ2-6
clone size: .
V gene: TRBV19
CDR3 DNA: TGTGCCAGTAGTATCCGTCATATGAGCGCTGGGGCCAACGTCCTGACTTTC
CDR3 protein: CASSIRHMSAGANVLTF

CDR3 length: 15
D gene: TRBD2
J gene: TRBJ2-7
clone size: .
V gene: TRBV9
CDR3 DNA: TGTGCCAGCAGCGTAGGGCTAGCGGGCTCCTACGAGCAGTACTTC
CDR3 protein: CASSVGLAGSYEQYF

CDR3 length: 15
D gene: .
J gene: TRBJ2-1
clone size: few
V gene: TRBV5-4
CDR3 DNA: TGTGCCAGCAGCTTGCCAGGGCCTTCCTACAATGAGCAGTTCTTC
CDR3 protein: CASSLPGPSYNEQFF

CDR3 length: 16
D gene: TRBD2
J gene: TRBJ2-3
clone size: .
V gene: TRBV5-1
CDR3 DNA: TGCGCCAGCAGCACCGGACTAGCGGGGTCAGCGGATACGCAGTATTTT
CDR3 protein: CASSTGLAGSADTQYF